These T cell receptor beta chains were read from a single sample in a study of T cell responses to AZD1222 COVID-19 vaccine. The table came from immunoSEQ multiplex PCR; TCRdb's copy has only in-frame clones and leaves some out. The sample consists of 160,000 or so clones, about nine tenths of them appearing once. The source material was peripheral blood, sampled 28 days after the second AZD1222 dose. These receptor sequences come from an adult who received the AZD1222 COVID-19 vaccine. Both conserved end residues are part of each CDR3. A D gene is named only where the DNA matches it firmly. Expanded clones get a size class; other rows say once, few or many, or leave the size out.

clone_size,d_call,j_call,v_call,cdr3_nt,cdr3_aa
once,TRBD1,TRBJ1-4,TRBV24-1,TGTGCCACCAGTGAGGGACAGGGGGCGCGGGAAAAACTGTTTTTT,CATSEGQGAREKLFF
NA,TRBD1,TRBJ2-1,TRBV28,TGTGCCAGCAGCCAAATCGACAGGGGAAAAAGCAATGAGCAGTTCTTC,CASSQIDRGKSNEQFF
NA,TRBD1,TRBJ1-3,TRBV5-1,TGCGCCAGCAGCCGGGACAGGGCGGACACCATATATTTT,CASSRDRADTIYF
NA,TRBD1,TRBJ2-7,TRBV29-1,TGCAGCGTTGATGGGTTGGCAGGGGGAACGGGAGAGCAGTACTTC,CSVDGLAGGTGEQYF
NA,TRBD2,TRBJ2-7,TRBV7-2,TGTGCCAGCAGCTCGTCCGGGACTATCTACGAGCAGTACTTC,CASSSSGTIYEQYF
NA,TRBD1,TRBJ2-5,TRBV18,TGTGCCAGCTCTCTGGACAGGGAAGAGACCCAGTACTTC,CASSLDREETQYF
NA,NA,TRBJ2-2,TRBV21-1,TGTGCCGCCAGCGGGAGGGACACCGGGGAGCTGTTTTTT,CAASGRDTGELFF
NA,TRBD2,TRBJ2-5,TRBV3-1/TRBV3-2,TGTGCCAGCAGCCAAGAGACGAGTGGGACTAGCGGGGGAGAGACCCAGTACTTC,CASSQETSGTSGGETQYF
NA,NA,TRBJ2-3,TRBV27,TGTGCCAGCAGTGGGGCGAATACGCAGTATTTT,CASSGANTQYF
NA,TRBD1,TRBJ1-2,TRBV19,TGTGCCAGTGGACAGGTGAACTATGGCTACACCTTC,CASGQVNYGYTF
NA,NA,TRBJ1-5,TRBV4-2,TGTGCCAGCAGCCAAGATCGAGATAAGCCCCAGCATTTT,CASSQDRDKPQHF
few,NA,TRBJ1-5,TRBV18,TGTGCCAGCTCACCTGGGTCGAGCAATCAGCCCCAGCATTTT,CASSPGSSNQPQHF
NA,NA,TRBJ1-5,TRBV6-6,TGTGCCAGCAGTACAAAGGGAGATCAGCCCCAGCATTTT,CASSTKGDQPQHF
NA,NA,TRBJ2-7,TRBV11-1,TGTGCCAGCAGCTTAGTCAGAGCTCACGAGCAGTACTTC,CASSLVRAHEQYF
NA,NA,TRBJ1-5,TRBV15,TGTGCCACCAGCAGAGATGGACGCTCCAATCAGCCCCAGCATTTT,CATSRDGRSNQPQHF
NA,NA,TRBJ1-2,TRBV28,TGTGCCAGCAGTTCAGCTAGTGGCTACACCTTC,CASSSASGYTF
NA,NA,TRBJ2-1,TRBV5-4,TGTGCCAGCAGCTTGGCCGGAAGGGGGGACAATGAGCAGTTCTTC,CASSLAGRGDNEQFF
NA,NA,TRBJ1-2,TRBV12-5,TGTGCTAGTGTTGCATCTCGAACAGCAGCTAACTATGGCTACACCTTC,CASVASRTAANYGYTF
few,NA,TRBJ2-4,TRBV5-5,TGTGCCAGCAGCCCCGGGACACCACTAGCCAAAAACATTCAGTACTTC,CASSPGTPLAKNIQYF
NA,NA,TRBJ1-1,TRBV4-2,TGTGCCAGCAGCCAAGAGGTCGGTAACACTGAAGCTTTCTTT,CASSQEVGNTEAFF
once,NA,TRBJ1-1,TRBV12-2,TGTGCAAGTCGCCCGAAACGGGGTATGGATGAGATGAACACTGAAGCTTTCTTT,CASRPKRGMDEMNTEAFF
NA,NA,TRBJ1-6,TRBV5-1,TGCGCCAGCAGCTTGGATGCAGCGAATTCACCCCTCCACTTT,CASSLDAANSPLHF
NA,NA,TRBJ1-3,TRBV7-3,TGTGCCAGCAGCTTGGGCCAAACCGGCACCATATATTTT,CASSLGQTGTIYF
NA,TRBD1,TRBJ1-1,TRBV7-2,TGTGCCAGCAGCAAACAGGGGTACACTGAAGCTTTCTTT,CASSKQGYTEAFF
NA,NA,TRBJ2-2,TRBV7-3,TGTGCCAGCAGCCCACAGGCGGGGGAGCTGTTTTTT,CASSPQAGELFF
NA,TRBD1,TRBJ1-5,TRBV6-6,TGTGCCAGCAAACCACAGGGGCGGTCGGACAATCAGCCCCAGCATTTT,CASKPQGRSDNQPQHF
NA,TRBD2,TRBJ2-5,TRBV11-3,TGTGCCAGCAGCTGGGGACTAGCGGGAGTAGGTCAAGAGACCCAGTACTTC,CASSWGLAGVGQETQYF
NA,TRBD1,TRBJ1-3,TRBV5-4,TGTGCCAGCAGCTCGGGACAGCCTGGAAACACCATATATTTT,CASSSGQPGNTIYF
NA,TRBD1,TRBJ1-2,TRBV12-3/TRBV12-4,TGTGCCAGCGCTTGGACAGGGAGTCTAGGCTACACCTTC,CASAWTGSLGYTF
NA,TRBD1,TRBJ1-5,TRBV28,TGTGCCAGCAGGCCGGGACAGAGCAATCAGCCCCAGCATTTT,CASRPGQSNQPQHF
few,NA,TRBJ2-1,TRBV6-6,TGTGCCAGCAGTCCTTTAAATGAGCAGTTCTTC,CASSPLNEQFF
NA,NA,TRBJ1-5,TRBV10-3,TGTGCCATCAGTGAGTCGGATTCTAGCAATCAGCCCCAGCATTTT,CAISESDSSNQPQHF
NA,NA,TRBJ2-7,TRBV19,TGTGCCAGTAGCAGAGGAACGGGGGCTCAGGCCTACGAGCAGTACTTC,CASSRGTGAQAYEQYF
NA,NA,TRBJ2-1,TRBV27,TGTGCCAGCAGTCCGGGCGGCGATGAGCAGTTCTTC,CASSPGGDEQFF
NA,TRBD1,TRBJ1-6,TRBV2,TGTGCCAGCAGTGAGGGACAGAGATATAATTCACCCCTCCACTTT,CASSEGQRYNSPLHF
few,TRBD1,TRBJ1-1,TRBV29-1,TGCAGCGTCGACAGGGGCATGAACACTGAAGCTTTCTTT,CSVDRGMNTEAFF
NA,TRBD2,TRBJ2-4,TRBV7-2,TGTGCCAGCACTATCCCCGGGACTAGCGGGAGGGCCAAAAACATTCAGTACTTC,CASTIPGTSGRAKNIQYF
NA,TRBD1,TRBJ1-1,TRBV7-3,TGTGCCAGCAGCTTACAGGGGGCAGGTACTGAAGCTTTCTTT,CASSLQGAGTEAFF
once,NA,TRBJ2-7,TRBV7-6,TGTGCCAGCAGCCCAAGGGGGAGGGGGAGGGCCTTGAGCGAGCAGTACTTC,CASSPRGRGRALSEQYF
few,TRBD1,TRBJ1-6,TRBV6-4,TGTGCCAGCAGTCCAGGGGGTAATTCACCCCTCCACTTT,CASSPGGNSPLHF
NA,TRBD1,TRBJ1-3,TRBV5-4,TGTGCCAGCAGCTTGTCGACAGGGGCCTTGATTTTT,CASSLSTGALIF
NA,NA,TRBJ1-2,TRBV28,TGTGCCAGTGAGTTCTATGGCTACACCTTC,CASEFYGYTF
NA,TRBD2,TRBJ2-3,TRBV7-8,TGTGCCAGCAGCTTAGGCTTGCGGGGGAGCACAGATACGCAGTATTTT,CASSLGLRGSTDTQYF
NA,TRBD2,TRBJ2-7,TRBV19,TGTGCCAGTAGTCTTCAAACCGCGGGAGCGATGTACGAGCAGTACTTC,CASSLQTAGAMYEQYF